This entry is about one TCR beta chain. The data are from a study of blood T cell repertoires in COVID-19. Study-wide context: The samples span acute and convalescent COVID-19 from the United States, Italy and Spain. The cDNA or gDNA used as material had been derived from T cells, B-cell-depleted T cells, or PBMCs.

In the source study's methods: Quantification of nucleated cells was approximated via reference gene primer amplification. Generated by immunoSEQ multiplex PCR, the TCRdb table keeps only in-frame clones and is missing some. The DNA gave D and trimming, while V, J and clone size come from that table. The repertoire holds some 160,000 clones, with around 82% as singletons. The trim removed 5 bases at V and 5 bases at J, leaving 10 bases unmatched. Germline V gene data show CDR1 as SGHVS and CDR2 as FQNEAQ. CDR3 length: 15 amino acids. The TCR was taken from a woman in her 70s who had recovered from COVID-19. The chain has TRBV7-8 and TRBJ1-2, with TRBD1 matching over 8 bases. The sequenced material came from peripheral blood. DNA of the CDR3: TGTGCCAGCAGCCCACAGGGGGTTGCGGCATATGGCTACACCTTC. The encoded protein is CASSPQGVAAYGYTF.